The 8 T cell receptor beta chains given below trace back to one sample, sequenced in a study of shared clonotypes between healthy human individuals. Terminally differentiated effector memory CD45RA+ cells were excluded from the naive CD8 cells, which were CD45RO-negative and positively selected for CCR7. Repertoires were generated with immunoSEQ multiplex PCR, while TCRdb's copy carries only in-frame clones and drops some. Of about 2.1 million clones listed, under 95% were seen once; the top ten hold approximately 1.7%. What was sequenced was naive CD8+ T cells from PBMCs. Receptors originate from a man younger than 30 in good health. Some clones in this sample may be carry-over from other donors' samples.

The rearrangement uses TRBV27 and TRBJ1-2; TRBD1 aligns across 10 bases. Germline CDR1 is MNHEY and CDR2 is SMNVEV (reference sequence). J lost 5 bases, V lost 8 bases, and 11 bases had no gene match. The CDR3 is 15 residues long. CDR3 in DNA: TGTGCCAGCTACACCCGGACAGGGGGAAATTATGGCTACACCTTC. This translates into CASYTRTGGNYGYTF.

The V call is TRBV10-3, the J call TRBJ2-7; no clear D gene. From germline, CDR1 is ENHRY and CDR2 SYGVKD. V gave up 10 bases and J gave up 1 base, with 17 bases separating them. The CDR3 extends over 14 amino acids. The CDR3 is CATQDGPGSYEQYF. In DNA, the CDR3 is TGTGCCACCCAAGACGGTCCGGGTTCCTACGAGCAGTACTTC.

The chain has TRBV29-1 and TRBJ2-1, with 8 bases identical to TRBD2. The CDR3 has 13 amino acids. The J segment lost 9 bases and the V segment lost 5 bases, leaving 9 bases of the junction unmatched. Germline V gives CDR1 SQVTM, CDR2 ANQGSEA. CDR3 nucleotide sequence: TGCAGCGTTCGGGGGGGACTAGTTTTTGAGCAGTTCTTC. Its protein product is CSVRGGLVFEQFF.

The J gene is TRBJ2-6, the V gene TRBV18, with a possible D match to TRBD1 (7 bases). The CDR3 is 18 amino acids. The V and J ends lost 7 bases and 3 bases respectively, with 22 bases between them. Germline V CDR1 and CDR2: KGHSH, LQKENI. The CDR3 DNA is TGTGCCAGCTTCTCCGGGGGTACAGGGGAGCGTGGGGCCAACGTCCTGACTTTC. Its protein is CASFSGGTGERGANVLTF.

The V gene is TRBV29-1, the J gene TRBJ2-5; possible D gene TRBD2, 6 bases. Near its end, the DNA agrees better with TRBJ2-7, so the J call may be wrong. Germline loops: CDR1 SQVTM, CDR2 ANQGSEA. CDR3 size: 14 residues. This CDR3 is CSVMPGLTAYEQYF. CDR3 in DNA: TGCAGCGTTATGCCGGGACTTACAGCCTACGAGCAGTACTTC.

The rearrangement joins TRBV28 to TRBJ1-4; 11 bases are shared with TRBD1. The V gene's germline CDR1 is MDHEN and CDR2 SYDVKM. CDR3 length equals 21 residues. Losses at the gene ends were 4 bases for V and 0 bases for J; bases not matched to a gene: 16. The CDR3 loop is CASSSLSPRTGGITTNEKLFF. In DNA form, the CDR3 reads TGTGCCAGCAGTTCCTTATCCCCCCGGACAGGGGGCATAACAACTAATGAAAAACTGTTTTTT.

This clone was picked up a small number of times. The chain combines TRBV27 with TRBJ2-7, with D hard to call. Germline CDR1 is MNHEY and CDR2 is SMNVEV (reference sequence). Trimming removed 6 bases from V and 6 bases from J, with 12 bases in between. CDR3 length equals 12 residues. In DNA, the CDR3 is TGTGCCAGCAGGCGCTCTAGGGCCGAGCAGTACTTC. Its translation is CASRRSRAEQYF.

This sequence joins TRBV28 and TRBJ2-7, with 11 bases matching TRBD2. After removal of 6 bases from V and 7 bases from J, the junction contained 17 bases not matched to a gene. CDR1 and CDR2 (germline): MDHEN, SYDVKM. CDR3 size: 17 residues. The CDR3 region has the DNA TGTGCCAGCAGCCCTCATGGGGGTAGCGGGAGGGCCCGGGAGCAGTACTTC. It encodes CASSPHGGSGRAREQYF.